This T cell receptor (beta chain) was recovered during a study of Tregs in tolerant kidney transplant recipients. Concerning this clone: Its cognate antigen is unknown.

J was trimmed by 5 bases and V by 4 bases; bases with no gene match: 6. This CDR3 comprises 14 residues. Germline V gene data show CDR1 as SEHNR and CDR2 as FQNEAQ (reference sequence). Some clones are missing from TCRdb's copy, which holds only in-frame ones; the method was immunoSEQ multiplex PCR. The sample includes tens of thousands of clones, 95% to 96% of them seen just once. The source is a human donor in good health. J is TRBJ1-1 and V is TRBV7-9; TRBD1 matches 8 bases. The sample comprised Tregs from blood cultured with allogeneic cells. The CDR3 region is CASSSGQGETEAFF. The CDR3, as DNA: TGTGCCAGCAGCTCCGGACAGGGCGAAACTGAAGCTTTCTTT.